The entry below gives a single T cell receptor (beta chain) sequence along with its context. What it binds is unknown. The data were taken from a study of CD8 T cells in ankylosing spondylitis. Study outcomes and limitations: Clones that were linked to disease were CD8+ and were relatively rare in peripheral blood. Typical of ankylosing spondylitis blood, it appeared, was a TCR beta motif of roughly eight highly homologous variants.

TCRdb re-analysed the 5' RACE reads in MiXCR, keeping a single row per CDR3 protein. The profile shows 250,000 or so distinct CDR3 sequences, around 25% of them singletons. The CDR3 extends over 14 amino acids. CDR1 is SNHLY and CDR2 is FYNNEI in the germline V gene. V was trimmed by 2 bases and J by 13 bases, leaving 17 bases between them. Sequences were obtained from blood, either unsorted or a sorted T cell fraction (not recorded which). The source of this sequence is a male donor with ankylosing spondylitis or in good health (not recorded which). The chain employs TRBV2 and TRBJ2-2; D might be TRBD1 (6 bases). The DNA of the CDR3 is TGTGCCAGCAGTGAAACCAGGGGTAACCGACGGCTGTTTTTT. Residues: CASSETRGNRRLFF.